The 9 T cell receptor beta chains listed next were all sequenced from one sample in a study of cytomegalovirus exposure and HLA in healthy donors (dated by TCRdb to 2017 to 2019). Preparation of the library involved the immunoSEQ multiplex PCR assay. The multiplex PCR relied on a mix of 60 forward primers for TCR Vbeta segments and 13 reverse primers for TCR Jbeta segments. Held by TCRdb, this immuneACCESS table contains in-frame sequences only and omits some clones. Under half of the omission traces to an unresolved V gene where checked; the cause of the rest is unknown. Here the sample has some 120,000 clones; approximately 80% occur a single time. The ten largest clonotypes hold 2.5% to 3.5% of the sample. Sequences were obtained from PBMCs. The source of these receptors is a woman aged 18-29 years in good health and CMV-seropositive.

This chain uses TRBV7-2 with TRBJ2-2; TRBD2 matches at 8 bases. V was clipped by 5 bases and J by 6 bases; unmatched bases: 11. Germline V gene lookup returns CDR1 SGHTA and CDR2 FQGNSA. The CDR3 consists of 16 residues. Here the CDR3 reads CASSASGQAGAGELFF. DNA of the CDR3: TGTGCCAGCAGCGCTAGCGGGCAAGCGGGTGCCGGGGAGCTGTTTTTT.

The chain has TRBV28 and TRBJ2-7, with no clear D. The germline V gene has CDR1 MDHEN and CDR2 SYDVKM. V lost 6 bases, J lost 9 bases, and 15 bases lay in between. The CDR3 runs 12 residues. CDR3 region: CASSSALDPQYF. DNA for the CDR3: TGTGCCAGCAGCTCCGCCCTAGACCCGCAGTACTTC. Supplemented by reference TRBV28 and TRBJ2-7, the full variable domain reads DVKVTQSSRYLVKRTGEKVFLECVQDMDHENMFWYRQDPGLGLRLIYFSYDVKMKEKGDIPEGYSVSREKKERFSLILESASTNQTSMYLCASSSALDPQYFGPGTRLTVT.

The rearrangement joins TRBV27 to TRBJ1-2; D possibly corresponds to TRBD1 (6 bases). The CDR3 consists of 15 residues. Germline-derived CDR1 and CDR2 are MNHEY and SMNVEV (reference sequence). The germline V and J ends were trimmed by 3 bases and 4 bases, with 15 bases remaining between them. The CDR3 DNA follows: TGTGCCAGCAGTTTCGAACAGGGTAACCCCTATGGCTACACCTTC. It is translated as CASSFEQGNPYGYTF.

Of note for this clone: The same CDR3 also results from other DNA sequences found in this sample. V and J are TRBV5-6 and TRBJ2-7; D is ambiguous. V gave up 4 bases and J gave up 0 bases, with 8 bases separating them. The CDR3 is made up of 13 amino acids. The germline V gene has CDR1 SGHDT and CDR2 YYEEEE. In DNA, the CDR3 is TGTGCCAGCAGCCGGGTGAGCTCCTACGAGCAGTACTTC. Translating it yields CASSRVSSYEQYF.

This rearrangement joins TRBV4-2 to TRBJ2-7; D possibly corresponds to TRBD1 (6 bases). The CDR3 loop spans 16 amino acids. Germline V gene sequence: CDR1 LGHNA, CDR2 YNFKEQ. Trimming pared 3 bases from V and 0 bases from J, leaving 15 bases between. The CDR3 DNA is TGTGCCAGCAGCCAGCTTACAAGGGGGAGCTCCTACGAGCAGTACTTC. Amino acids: CASSQLTRGSSYEQYF.

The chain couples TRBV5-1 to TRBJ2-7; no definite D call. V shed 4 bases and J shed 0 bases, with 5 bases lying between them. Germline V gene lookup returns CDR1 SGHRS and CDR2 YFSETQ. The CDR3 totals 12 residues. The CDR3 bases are TGCGCCAGCAGCAGCCTCTCCTACGAGCAGTACTTC. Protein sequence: CASSSLSYEQYF.

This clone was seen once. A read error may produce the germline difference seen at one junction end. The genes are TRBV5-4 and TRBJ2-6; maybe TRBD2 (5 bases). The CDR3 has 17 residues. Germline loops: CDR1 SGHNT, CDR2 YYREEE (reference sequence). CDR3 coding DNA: TGTGACAGCAGCCCCGGACTTTTTCGAGCTGGGGCCAACGTCCTGACTTTC. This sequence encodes CDSSPGLFRAGANVLTF.

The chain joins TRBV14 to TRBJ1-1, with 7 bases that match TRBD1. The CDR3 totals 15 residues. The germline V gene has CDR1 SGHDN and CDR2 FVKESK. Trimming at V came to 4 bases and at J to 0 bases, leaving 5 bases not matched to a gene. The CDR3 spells CASSPIRGMNTEAFF. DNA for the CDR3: TGTGCCAGCAGCCCAATCAGGGGGATGAACACTGAAGCTTTCTTT. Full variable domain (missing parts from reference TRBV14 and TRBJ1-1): EAGVTQFPSHSVIEKGQTVTLRCDPISGHDNLYWYRRVMGKEIKFLLHFVKESKQDESGMPNNRFLAERTGGTYSTLKVQPAELEDSGVYFCASSPIRGMNTEAFFGQGTRLTVV.

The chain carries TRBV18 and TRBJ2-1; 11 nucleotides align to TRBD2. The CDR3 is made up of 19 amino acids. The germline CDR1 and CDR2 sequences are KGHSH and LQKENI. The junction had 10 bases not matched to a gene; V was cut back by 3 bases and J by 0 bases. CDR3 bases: TGTGCCAGCTCACCTGTACCGGGACTAGCGGAGAGCTCCTACAATGAGCAGTTCTTC. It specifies CASSPVPGLAESSYNEQFF.